These T cell receptor beta chains were read from a single sample in a study of control samples from healthy donors and cancer patients. Some clones are missing from TCRdb's copy, which holds only in-frame ones; the method was immunoSEQ multiplex PCR. The table has some 160,000 clones, roughly 92% seen once. Sequenced sample: blood. Source of these receptors: a woman younger than 45 in good health. Each CDR3 is given with its conserved first and last residue. The D gene is left open where the match is weak. Not every row has a clone size; where given, it reads once, few, many or a size class.

D gene,clone size,V gene,J gene,CDR3 protein,CDR3 DNA
TRBD2,.,TRBV28,TRBJ2-1,CASSLAGEIKDEQFF,TGTGCCAGCAGTTTAGCGGGAGAGATCAAAGATGAGCAGTTCTTC
.,.,TRBV2,TRBJ1-2,CASSHVQGSNYGYTF,TGTGCCAGCAGCCACGTACAGGGATCTAACTATGGCTACACCTTC
.,.,TRBV28,TRBJ2-2,CASSEHVNTGELFF,TGTGCCAGCAGTGAACACGTCAACACCGGGGAGCTGTTTTTT
.,.,TRBV2,TRBJ1-2,CASSEGSGVYGYTF,TGTGCCAGCAGTGAGGGGTCCGGGGTCTATGGCTACACCTTC
TRBD1,.,TRBV24-1,TRBJ1-5,CATGQGNQPQHF,TGTGCCACCGGACAGGGCAATCAGCCCCAGCATTTT
.,.,TRBV5-4,TRBJ2-3,CASSLRASTDTQYF,TGTGCCAGCAGCTTGCGGGCTAGCACAGATACGCAGTATTTT
.,.,TRBV24-1,TRBJ2-5,CATSDLDKTQYF,TGTGCCACCAGTGATTTGGACAAGACCCAGTACTTC
.,.,TRBV12-3/TRBV12-4,TRBJ2-1,CASSLQSYNEQFF,TGTGCCAGCAGCTTGCAGTCCTACAATGAGCAGTTCTTC
.,.,TRBV6-6,TRBJ2-7,CASSFPGTLEQYF,TGTGCCAGCAGTTTCCCCGGGACCCTCGAGCAGTACTTC
.,.,TRBV28,TRBJ1-5,CASSLWDSNQPQHF,TGTGCCAGCAGTTTATGGGACAGCAATCAGCCCCAGCATTTT
.,few,TRBV6-5,TRBJ2-1,CASRPYLRDTNEQFF,TGTGCCAGCAGACCGTACCTCCGGGACACCAATGAGCAGTTCTTC
.,.,TRBV5-6,TRBJ2-5,CASSLEGGETQYF,TGTGCCAGCAGCTTGGAAGGGGGGGAGACCCAGTACTTC
.,.,TRBV28,TRBJ2-1,CASRKEGREQFF,TGTGCCAGCAGAAAAGAGGGGCGTGAGCAGTTCTTC
.,.,TRBV15,TRBJ2-5,CATSRAGVVGETQYF,TGTGCCACCAGCAGAGCGGGAGTAGTTGGAGAGACCCAATACTTC
TRBD1,.,TRBV5-1,TRBJ2-7,CASSFSWTDRDNYEQYF,TGCGCCAGCAGCTTCTCTTGGACGGACAGGGACAACTACGAGCAGTACTTC
.,.,TRBV5-6,TRBJ2-3,CASSLASGWNTDTQYF,TGTGCCAGCAGCTTGGCCTCAGGGTGGAACACAGATACGCAGTATTTT
TRBD1,.,TRBV29-1,TRBJ1-3,CSVRDRGNTIYF,TGCAGCGTCCGGGACAGAGGAAACACCATATATTTT
.,.,TRBV9,TRBJ2-2,CASSAPRENWTGELFF,TGTGCCAGCAGCGCCCCCCGGGAGAATTGGACCGGGGAGCTGTTTTTT
.,once,TRBV18,TRBJ1-4,CASSPRNSDHEKLFF,TGTGCCAGCTCACCTAGAAACAGCGACCATGAAAAACTGTTTTTT
TRBD1,once,TRBV27,TRBJ2-5,CASRGQEETQYF,TGTGCCAGCAGGGGACAGGAGGAGACCCAGTACTTC
.,.,TRBV28,TRBJ1-6,CASSTRPNRAAF,TGTGCCAGCAGTACTAGACCGAACCGCGCAGCCTTT
.,.,TRBV29-1,TRBJ1-3,CSVEDLRQPPGNTIYF,TGCAGCGTTGAAGATCTCAGACAGCCACCTGGAAACACCATATATTTT
TRBD2,.,TRBV6-2/TRBV6-3,TRBJ2-2,CASSYSIAISGRVTGELFF,TGTGCCAGCAGTTACTCGATCGCGATTAGCGGGAGGGTCACCGGGGAGCTGTTTTTT
.,.,TRBV12-3/TRBV12-4,TRBJ1-5,CASSLRGFQPQHF,TGTGCCAGCAGTTTACGGGGGTTCCAGCCCCAGCATTTT
.,.,TRBV29-1,TRBJ1-2,CSVGDTYINYGYTF,TGCAGCGTTGGGGACACCTACATTAACTATGGCTACACCTTC
.,.,TRBV2,TRBJ1-2,CASSVGGRSLGTF,TGTGCCAGCAGTGTCGGAGGTCGGTCTCTAGGCACCTTC
.,.,TRBV27,TRBJ2-7,CASSFVGQSYEQYF,TGTGCCAGCAGTTTCGTTGGACAGTCCTACGAGCAGTACTTC
.,.,TRBV4-1,TRBJ2-7,CASSPIGRESSYEQYF,TGCGCCAGCAGCCCCATCGGCCGGGAGAGCTCCTACGAGCAGTACTTC
TRBD2,once,TRBV19,TRBJ2-5,CASSPREGTQYF,TGTGCCAGTAGCCCCAGGGAGGGGACCCAGTACTTC
.,.,TRBV1,TRBJ2-7,CTSSQATGPSYEQYF,TGCACCAGCAGCCAAGCGACAGGACCGTCCTACGAGCAGTACTTC
.,few,TRBV6-5,TRBJ1-2,CASRSADGYGYTF,TGTGCCAGCAGATCCGCCGACGGCTATGGCTACACCTTC